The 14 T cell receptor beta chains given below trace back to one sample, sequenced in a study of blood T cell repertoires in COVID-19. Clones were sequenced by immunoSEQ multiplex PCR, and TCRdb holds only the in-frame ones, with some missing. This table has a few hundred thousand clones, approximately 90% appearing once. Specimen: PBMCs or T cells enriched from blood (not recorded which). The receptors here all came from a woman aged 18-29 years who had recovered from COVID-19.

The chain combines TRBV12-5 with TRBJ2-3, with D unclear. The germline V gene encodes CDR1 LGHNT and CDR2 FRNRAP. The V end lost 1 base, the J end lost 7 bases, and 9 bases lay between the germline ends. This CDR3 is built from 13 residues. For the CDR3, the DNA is TGTGCTAGTGGTTTGGGAGAGATTCATACGCAGTATTTT. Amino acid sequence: CASGLGEIHTQYF.

CDR3 residues: CASSEGTGGPTEAFF. CDR3 nucleotides: TGTGCCAGCAGTGAAGGGACAGGGGGCCCCACTGAAGCTTTCTTT. The chain joins TRBV6-1 to TRBJ1-1; 11 positions agree with TRBD1. Germline V CDR1 and CDR2: MNHNS, SASEGT. Germline trimming cut 1 base from V and 4 bases from J; bases unmatched to any gene: 2. The CDR3 has 15 residues.

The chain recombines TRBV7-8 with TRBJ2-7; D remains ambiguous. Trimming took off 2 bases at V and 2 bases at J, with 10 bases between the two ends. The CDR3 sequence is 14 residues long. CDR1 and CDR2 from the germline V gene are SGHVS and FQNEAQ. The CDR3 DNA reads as TGTGCCAGCAGCTTATTAGGCAGGACCTACGAGCAGTACTTC. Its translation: CASSLLGRTYEQYF.

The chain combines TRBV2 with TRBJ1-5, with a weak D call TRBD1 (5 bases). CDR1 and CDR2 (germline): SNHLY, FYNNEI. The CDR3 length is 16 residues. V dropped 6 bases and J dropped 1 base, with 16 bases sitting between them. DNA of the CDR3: TGTGCCAGCAGGACGGAACGGGGACTGAGCAATCAGCCCCAGCATTTT. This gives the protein CASRTERGLSNQPQHF. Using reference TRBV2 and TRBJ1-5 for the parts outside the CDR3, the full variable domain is EPEVTQTPSHQVTQMGQEVILRCVPISNHLYFYWYRQILGQKVEFLVSFYNNEISEKSEIFDDQFSVERPDGSNFTLKIRSTKLEDSAMYFCASRTERGLSNQPQHFGDGTRLSIL.

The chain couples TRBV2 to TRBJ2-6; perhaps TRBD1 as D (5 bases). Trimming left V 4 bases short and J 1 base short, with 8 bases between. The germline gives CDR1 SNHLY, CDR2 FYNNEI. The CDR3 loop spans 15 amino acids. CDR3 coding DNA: TGTGCCAGCAGTGTAGGGGAATCTGGGGCCAACGTCCTGACTTTC. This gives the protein CASSVGESGANVLTF.

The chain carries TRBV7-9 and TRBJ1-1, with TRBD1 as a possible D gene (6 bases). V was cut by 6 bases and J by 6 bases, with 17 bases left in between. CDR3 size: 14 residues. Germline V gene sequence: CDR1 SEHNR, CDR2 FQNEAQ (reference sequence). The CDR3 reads CASRLGGRGPEAFF. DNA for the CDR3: TGTGCCAGCAGACTTGGGGGCCGGGGCCCTGAAGCTTTCTTT.

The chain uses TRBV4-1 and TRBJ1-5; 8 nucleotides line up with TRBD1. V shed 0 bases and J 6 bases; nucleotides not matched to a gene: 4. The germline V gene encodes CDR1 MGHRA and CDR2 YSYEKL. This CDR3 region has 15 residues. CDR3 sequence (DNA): TGCGCCAGCAGCCAAGAACACAGGGGGAGTCAGCCCCAGCATTTT. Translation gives CASSQEHRGSQPQHF.

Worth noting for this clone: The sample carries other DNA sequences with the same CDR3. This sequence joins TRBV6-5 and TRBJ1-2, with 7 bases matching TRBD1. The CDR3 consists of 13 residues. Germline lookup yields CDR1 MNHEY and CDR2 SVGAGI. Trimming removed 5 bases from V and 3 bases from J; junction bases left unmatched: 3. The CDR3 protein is CASSLTGYYGYTF. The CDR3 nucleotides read TGTGCCAGCAGTCTGACAGGGTACTATGGCTACACCTTC.

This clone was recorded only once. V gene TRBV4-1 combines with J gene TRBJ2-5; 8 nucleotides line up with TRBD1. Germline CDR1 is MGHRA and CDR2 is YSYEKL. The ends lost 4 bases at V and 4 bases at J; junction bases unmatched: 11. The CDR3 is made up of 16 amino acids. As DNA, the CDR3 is TGCGCCAGCAGCCCTGATGGACAGGGAACGGGAGAGACCCAGTACTTC. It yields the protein CASSPDGQGTGETQYF.

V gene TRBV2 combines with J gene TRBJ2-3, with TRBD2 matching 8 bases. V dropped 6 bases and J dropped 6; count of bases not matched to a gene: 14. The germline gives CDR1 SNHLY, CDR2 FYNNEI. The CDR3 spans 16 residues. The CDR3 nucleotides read TGTGCCAGCAGGGAGGTTGGTAGCGGGGCAGGTGATACGCAGTATTTT. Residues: CASREVGSGAGDTQYF.

The CDR3 loop reads CASSTRQGSEQYF. As DNA, the CDR3 is TGTGCCAGCAGTACCCGACAGGGGAGCGAGCAGTACTTC. The chain combines TRBV12-3 or TRBV12-4 with TRBJ2-7; 8 bases map to TRBD1. The J segment lost 6 bases and the V segment lost 5 bases, leaving 6 bases of the junction unmatched. CDR3 size: 13 residues.

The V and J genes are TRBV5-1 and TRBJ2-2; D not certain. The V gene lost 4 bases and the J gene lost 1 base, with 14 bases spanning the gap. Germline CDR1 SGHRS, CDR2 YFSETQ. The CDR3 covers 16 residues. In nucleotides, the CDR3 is TGCGCCAGCAGCCTGGGAAGCGTGAGGAACACCGGGGAGCTGTTTTTT. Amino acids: CASSLGSVRNTGELFF.

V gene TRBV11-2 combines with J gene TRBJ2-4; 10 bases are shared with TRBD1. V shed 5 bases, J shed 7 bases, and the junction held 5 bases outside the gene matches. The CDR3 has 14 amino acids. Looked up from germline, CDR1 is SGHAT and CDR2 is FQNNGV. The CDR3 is CASSTLGQGNIQYF. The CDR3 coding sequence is TGTGCCAGCAGCACTTTGGGACAGGGGAACATTCAGTACTTC.

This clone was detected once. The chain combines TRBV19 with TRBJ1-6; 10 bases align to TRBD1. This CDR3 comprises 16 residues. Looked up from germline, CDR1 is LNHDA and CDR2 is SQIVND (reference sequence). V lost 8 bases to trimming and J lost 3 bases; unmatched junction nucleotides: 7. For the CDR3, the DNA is TGTGCCAGTTCAGCAGGGGACAGGGGCTATAATTCACCCCTCCACTTT. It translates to CASSAGDRGYNSPLHF.